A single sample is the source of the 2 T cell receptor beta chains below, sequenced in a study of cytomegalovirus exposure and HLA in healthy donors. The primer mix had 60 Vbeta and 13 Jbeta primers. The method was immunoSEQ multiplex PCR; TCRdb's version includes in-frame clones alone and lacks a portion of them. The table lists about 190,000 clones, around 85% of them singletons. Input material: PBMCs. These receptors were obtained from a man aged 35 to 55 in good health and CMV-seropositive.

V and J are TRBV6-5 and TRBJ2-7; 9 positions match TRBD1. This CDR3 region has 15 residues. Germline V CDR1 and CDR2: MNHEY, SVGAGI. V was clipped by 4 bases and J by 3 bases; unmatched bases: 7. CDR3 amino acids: CASSSPGQGHYEQYF. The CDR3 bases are TGTGCCAGCAGTTCGCCGGGACAGGGACACTACGAGCAGTACTTC.

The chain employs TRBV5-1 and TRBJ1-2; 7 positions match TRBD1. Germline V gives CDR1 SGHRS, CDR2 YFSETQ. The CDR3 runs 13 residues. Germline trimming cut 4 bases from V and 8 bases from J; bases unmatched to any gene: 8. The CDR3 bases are TGCGCCAGCAGCCCACAGGGGACGGCCGGCTACACCTTC. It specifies CASSPQGTAGYTF.